These T cell receptor beta chains were read from a single sample in a study of T cells after yellow fever vaccination. TCRdb reanalysed the 5' RACE reads using MiXCR and keeps one entry per CDR3 protein. Of approximately 580,000 distinct CDR3 sequences listed, less than 20% are singletons. This specimen was PBMCs, taken 5 to 6 days after the first yellow fever vaccination. All receptors derive from a man aged 18 to 30 who received the YFV17D yellow fever vaccine. Both conserved end residues are part of each CDR3. D genes are given only for firm matches. Where a row states a size, it is once, few, many or the class of an expanded clone; other rows omit it.

j_call	d_call	clone_size	v_call	cdr3_length	cdr3_nt	cdr3_aa
TRBJ1-6	-	few	TRBV5-1	14	TGCGCCAGCAGCTTAGAGACGGGGAATTCACCCCTCCACTTT	CASSLETGNSPLHF
TRBJ2-3	-	-	TRBV12-3/TRBV12-4	15	TGTGCCAGCAGTTTAGAGGCCGCCCGCACAGATACGCAGTATTTT	CASSLEAARTDTQYF
TRBJ2-4	-	-	TRBV12-3/TRBV12-4	17	TGTGCCAGCAGTCCCCGCCCTATTTTGCTAGCCAAAAACATTCAGTACTTC	CASSPRPILLAKNIQYF
TRBJ2-1	-	-	TRBV18	14	TGTGCCAGCTCACCGGGGCTAGCGCCCCATGAGCAGTTCTTC	CASSPGLAPHEQFF
TRBJ2-5	-	many	TRBV5-1	14	TGCGCCAGCAGCTTGGAACCCCCCCAAGAGACCCAGTACTTC	CASSLEPPQETQYF
TRBJ2-2	-	few	TRBV18	14	TGTGCCAGCTCACCGCCAGGGATCGCCGGGGAGCTGTTTTTT	CASSPPGIAGELFF
TRBJ2-7	-	-	TRBV12-3/TRBV12-4	17	TGTGCCAGCAGTTTAGCGCTTTTGAGGGACGGGAGATACGAGCAGTACTTC	CASSLALLRDGRYEQYF
TRBJ2-5	TRBD1	few	TRBV4-1	15	TGCGCCAGCAGCCAGGGGGACAGGGACGCGGAGACCCAGTACTTC	CASSQGDRDAETQYF
TRBJ2-7	-	-	TRBV7-9	11	TGTGCCAGCAGAAGGGGGTACGAGCAGTACTTC	CASRRGYEQYF
TRBJ2-3	TRBD2	-	TRBV4-1	17	TGCGCCAGCAGCCAAGACCCGGGGGGAACTAGCACAGATACGCAGTATTTT	CASSQDPGGTSTDTQYF
TRBJ1-6	-	few	TRBV12-3/TRBV12-4	11	TGTGCCAGCAGTTCAGTAGCACCCCTCCACTTT	CASSSVAPLHF
TRBJ1-3	-	few	TRBV20-1	12	TGCAGTGCTACCTTACGAAGAAACACCATATATTTT	CSATLRRNTIYF
TRBJ2-1	-	few	TRBV11-2	15	TGTGCCAGCAGCTTAGGGTCTGTCCCTTACAATGAGCAGTTCTTC	CASSLGSVPYNEQFF
TRBJ1-3	-	-	TRBV20-1	12	TGCAGTGCTAGACCCCGTGGAAACACCATATATTTT	CSARPRGNTIYF
TRBJ1-2	-	-	TRBV6-1	12	TGTGCCAGCAGTCGGGACGTCGGCGGCTACACCTTC	CASSRDVGGYTF
TRBJ2-7	-	many	TRBV7-2	11	TGTGCCAGCAGCCCACAGTACGAGCAGTACTTC	CASSPQYEQYF
TRBJ1-5	TRBD1	-	TRBV6-2/TRBV6-3	14	TGTGCCAGCGGGAACAGGGGGTTCGATCAGCCCCAGCATTTT	CASGNRGFDQPQHF
TRBJ1-5	-	many	TRBV12-3/TRBV12-4	15	TGTGCCAGCACCACGACAGGAGAGGGGTATCAGCCCCAGCATTTT	CASTTTGEGYQPQHF
TRBJ2-5	TRBD2	-	TRBV20-1	15	TGCAGTGCTAGAGTGATTGCGGGGGGACAAGAGACCCAGTACTTC	CSARVIAGGQETQYF
TRBJ2-1	-	-	TRBV7-9	12	TGTGCCAGCAGTCCCACGCGGGTTGAGCAGTTCTTC	CASSPTRVEQFF
TRBJ1-1	-	many	TRBV15	14	TGTGCCTTCGCGGGGGGTTACGAGAACACTGAAGCTTTCTTT	CAFAGGYENTEAFF
TRBJ1-2	TRBD1	-	TRBV12-3/TRBV12-4	13	TGTGCCAGCAGTTTATACAGGGGGCTTGGCTACACCTTC	CASSLYRGLGYTF
TRBJ1-1	-	few	TRBV7-2	13	TGTGCCAGCAGACAGGTCGGGGTCACTGAAGCTTTCTTT	CASRQVGVTEAFF
TRBJ2-4	TRBD2	-	TRBV4-1	18	TGCGCCAGCAGCCAAGGACTAGCGGGGGGGCCGAGGAAGAACATTCAGTACTTC	CASSQGLAGGPRKNIQYF
TRBJ2-1	TRBD1	few	TRBV5-1	15	TGCGCCAGCAGGAGAGGGACAGGGTCGGAAAATGAGCAGTTCTTC	CASRRGTGSENEQFF
TRBJ2-3	-	-	TRBV6-5	12	TGTGCCAGCAGCTCCCCGCTGGATACGCAGTATTTT	CASSSPLDTQYF
TRBJ2-1	-	-	TRBV18	17	TGTGCCAGCTCACCGCCGGACTACCCTAGCTCCTACAATGAGCAGTTCTTC	CASSPPDYPSSYNEQFF